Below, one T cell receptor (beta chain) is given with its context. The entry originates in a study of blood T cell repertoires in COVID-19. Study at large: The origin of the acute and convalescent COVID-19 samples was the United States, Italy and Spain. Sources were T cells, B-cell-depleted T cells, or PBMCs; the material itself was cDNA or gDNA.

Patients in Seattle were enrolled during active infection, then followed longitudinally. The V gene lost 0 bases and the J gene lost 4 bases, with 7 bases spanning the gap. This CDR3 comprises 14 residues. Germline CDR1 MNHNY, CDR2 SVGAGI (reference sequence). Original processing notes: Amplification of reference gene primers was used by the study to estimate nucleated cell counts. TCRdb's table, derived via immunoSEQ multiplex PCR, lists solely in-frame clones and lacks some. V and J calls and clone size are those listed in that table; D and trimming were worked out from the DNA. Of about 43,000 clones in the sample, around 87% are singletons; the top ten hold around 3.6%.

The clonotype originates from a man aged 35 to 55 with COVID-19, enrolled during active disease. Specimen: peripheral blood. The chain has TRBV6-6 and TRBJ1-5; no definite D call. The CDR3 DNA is TGTGCCAGCAGTTACTCTGAGCAAAATCAGCCCCAGCATTTT. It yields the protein CASSYSEQNQPQHF.